Sequencing of this T cell receptor beta chain was carried out in a study of beta chain features in type 1 diabetes. On the study more broadly: Sorted cells from all samples, numbering about 99,000,000, were examined.

Reverse transcribing all isolated RNA meant expressed TCRB transcripts were sequenced. Some clones are missing from TCRdb's copy, which holds only in-frame ones; the method was immunoSEQ multiplex PCR. The sample consists of about 340,000 clones, approximately 13% of them appearing once. Germline loops: CDR1 SGHNT, CDR2 YENEEA. The CDR3 has 16 residues. V trimming: 5 bases; J trimming: 3 bases; junction bases outside the gene matches: 5. Turning to this clone: Its target is not known.

General study points: Among all four CD4+ subsets, Type 1 diabetes patients had TCRB CDR3s that were moderately but significantly shorter. The similarity of naive, central memory and Treg TCRB repertoires appeared greater among patients than among healthy donors.

Stem cell-like memory, regulatory, central memory and naive CD4+ cells were sorted via CD45RO/CCR7/CD25/CD127/CD95/CD27. The receptor was isolated from a woman aged 18-29 years with type 1 diabetes. The sample comprised naive CD4+ T cells from blood. The chain recombines TRBV11-3 with TRBJ2-3, with TRBD2 matching 13 bases. In DNA form, the CDR3 reads TGTGCCAGCAGCCTAGGACTAGCGGGAGTTACAGATACGCAGTATTTT. Translating gives CASSLGLAGVTDTQYF.